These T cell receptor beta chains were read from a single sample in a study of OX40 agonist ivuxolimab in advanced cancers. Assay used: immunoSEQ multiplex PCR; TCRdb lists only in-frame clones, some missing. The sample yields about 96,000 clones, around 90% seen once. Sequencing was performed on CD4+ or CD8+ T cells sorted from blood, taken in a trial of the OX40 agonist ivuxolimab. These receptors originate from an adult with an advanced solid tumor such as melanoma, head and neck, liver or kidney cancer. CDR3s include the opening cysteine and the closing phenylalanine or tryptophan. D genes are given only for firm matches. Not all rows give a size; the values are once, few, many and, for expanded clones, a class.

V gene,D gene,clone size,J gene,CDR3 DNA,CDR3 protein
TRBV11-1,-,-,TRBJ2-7,TGTGCCAGCAGCTTATATGCGGGGTCTCAAGCCTACGAGCAGTACTTC,CASSLYAGSQAYEQYF
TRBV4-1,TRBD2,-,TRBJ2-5,TGCGCCAGCAGCCACCCTCCCATTTTAGCGGGAGCATCGTTTTTGGGCCAAGAGACCCAGTACTTC,CASSHPPILAGASFLGQETQYF
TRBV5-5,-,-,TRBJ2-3,TGTGCCAGCAGCTTACAGGGAACTAGCACAGATACGCAGTATTTT,CASSLQGTSTDTQYF
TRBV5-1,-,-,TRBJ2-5,TGCGCCAGCAGCCCCCAAATGGGGGAGACCCAGTACTTC,CASSPQMGETQYF
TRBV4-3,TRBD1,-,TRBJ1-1,TGCGCCAGCAGCCCAAGAAGATTGGGGACAGAGATCATGAACACTGAAGCTTTCTTT,CASSPRRLGTEIMNTEAFF
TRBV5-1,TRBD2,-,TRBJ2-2,TGCGCCAGCAGCTTCAAGCGGGAGAGGTTTAACGGGGAGCTGTTTTTT,CASSFKRERFNGELFF
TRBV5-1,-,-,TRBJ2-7,TGCGCCAGCAGCTTCGGGAATACCTACGAGCAGTACTTC,CASSFGNTYEQYF
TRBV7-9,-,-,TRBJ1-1,TGTGCCAGCAGCTTAGACCTGGGGGGAAGGAACACTGAAGCTTTCTTT,CASSLDLGGRNTEAFF
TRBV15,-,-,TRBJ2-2,TGTGCCACCAGCAGAGATGCGAACACCGGGGAGCTGTTTTTT,CATSRDANTGELFF
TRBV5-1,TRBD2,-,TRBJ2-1,TGCGCCAGCAGCTCTGGGACTACCTACAATGAGCAGTTCTTC,CASSSGTTYNEQFF
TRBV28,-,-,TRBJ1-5,TGTGCCAGCCTTTCAATCCGGGGTAGCAATCAGCCCCAGCATTTT,CASLSIRGSNQPQHF
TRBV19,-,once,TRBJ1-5,TGTGCCAGTAGTATGTCAGGGAGGCAGCCCCAGCATTTT,CASSMSGRQPQHF
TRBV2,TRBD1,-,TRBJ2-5,TGTGCCAGCAGTGACGGGACAGCGAAAGAGACCCAGTACTTC,CASSDGTAKETQYF
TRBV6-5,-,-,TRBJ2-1,TGTGCCAGCAGCCGGGGGTCCGGTGAGCAGTTCTTC,CASSRGSGEQFF
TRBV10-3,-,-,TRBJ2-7,TGTGCCATCACCGGAGACAGGCAGTACGAGCAGTACTTC,CAITGDRQYEQYF
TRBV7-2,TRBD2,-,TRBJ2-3,TGTGCCAGCAGTCAGACTAGCGGGAGGGCGGATACGCAGTATTTT,CASSQTSGRADTQYF
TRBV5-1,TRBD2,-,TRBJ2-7,TGCGCCAGCAGCTTTCTAGCGGGAGGGCCAAGCGAGCAGTACTTC,CASSFLAGGPSEQYF
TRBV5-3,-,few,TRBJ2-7,TGTGCCAGAAGCTTCACCTACGAGCAGTACTTC,CARSFTYEQYF
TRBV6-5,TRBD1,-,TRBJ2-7,TGTGCCAGCAGTTACTCAGGGACAGGGCTATACGAGCAGTACTTC,CASSYSGTGLYEQYF
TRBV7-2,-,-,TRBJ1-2,TGTGCCAGCAGCACCCTCTCTCGAGGCTACACCTTC,CASSTLSRGYTF
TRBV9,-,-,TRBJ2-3,TGTGCCAGCAGCGTTCTCGGGACGACCACAGATACGCAGTATTTT,CASSVLGTTTDTQYF
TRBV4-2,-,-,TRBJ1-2,TGTGCCAGCAGCCAAGATCTTGGCTTCCGGGACATTCTCCCCTATGGCTACACCTTC,CASSQDLGFRDILPYGYTF
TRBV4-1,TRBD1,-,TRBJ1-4,TGCGCCAGCAGCCAAGGGGGACAGGGCTTTGAAAAACTGTTTTTT,CASSQGGQGFEKLFF
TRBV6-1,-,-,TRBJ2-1,TGTGCCAGCAGTGAAGGGGCCCTCCATGAGCAGTTCTTC,CASSEGALHEQFF
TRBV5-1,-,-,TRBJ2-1,TGCGCCAGCAGCTTGGCGCGTCCACCTTCCTACAATGAGCAGTTCTTC,CASSLARPPSYNEQFF
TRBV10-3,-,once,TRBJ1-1,TGTGCCATCAGGAAGGGGGGCTGGGAGAACACTGAAGCTTTCTTT,CAIRKGGWENTEAFF
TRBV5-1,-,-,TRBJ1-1,TGCGCCAGCAGCTTGGCTTGGGAAGTTGAAGCTTTCTTT,CASSLAWEVEAFF
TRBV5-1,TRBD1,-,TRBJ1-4,TGCGCCAGCAGCGTTCGTGCAGGGGGCTCTAATGAAAAACTGTTTTTT,CASSVRAGGSNEKLFF
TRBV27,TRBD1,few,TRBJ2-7,TGTGCCAGCAGGAGACAGGGCTACGAGCAGTACTTC,CASRRQGYEQYF
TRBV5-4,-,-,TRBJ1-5,TGTGCCAGCAGCCCGTATTGGGCGCAGGGTGATCAGCCCCAGCATTTT,CASSPYWAQGDQPQHF
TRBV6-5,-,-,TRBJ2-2,TGTGCCAGCACCATAACGCGGGATAACACCGGGGAGCTGTTTTTT,CASTITRDNTGELFF
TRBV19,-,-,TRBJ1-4,TGTGCCAGTAGTCGACAGTCACAAAAACTGTTTTTT,CASSRQSQKLFF
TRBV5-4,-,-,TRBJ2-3,TGTGCCAGCAGCTTGGTGACATGGGTTGCAGATACGCAGTATTTT,CASSLVTWVADTQYF
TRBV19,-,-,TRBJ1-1,TGTGCCAGTAGTGGAGGTTTCCGGGGGGCGATGAACACTGAAGCTTTCTTT,CASSGGFRGAMNTEAFF
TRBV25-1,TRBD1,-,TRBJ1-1,TGTGCCAGCAGTGAAATGACAGGGGTAGGGACTGAAGCTTTCTTT,CASSEMTGVGTEAFF
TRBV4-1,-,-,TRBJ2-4,TGCGCCAGCAGCCAAGTCGACCCGACCTCCATTCAGTACTTC,CASSQVDPTSIQYF
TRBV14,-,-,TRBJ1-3,TGTGCCAGCTGGGTGGACGGGGCCAATACATACTCTGGAAACACCATATATTTT,CASWVDGANTYSGNTIYF
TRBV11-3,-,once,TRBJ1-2,TGTGCCAGCAGCCTGTGGCAGGGGATCTATGGCTACACCTTC,CASSLWQGIYGYTF
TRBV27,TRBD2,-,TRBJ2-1,TGTGCCAGCAGTTCCAGACTAGCGGGGGCTTTAAATGAGCAGTTCTTC,CASSSRLAGALNEQFF
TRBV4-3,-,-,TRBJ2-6,TGCGCCAGCAGCCAAGATGGGCGTGGGGCCAACGTCCTGACTTTC,CASSQDGRGANVLTF
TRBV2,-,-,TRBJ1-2,TGTGCCAGCAGTGAAGCAGAGAGGGGAAGTGGCTACACCTTC,CASSEAERGSGYTF
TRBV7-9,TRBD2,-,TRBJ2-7,TGTGCCAGCAGCTTACCTAAATTCATGCACCAGCGGGAGCTGGGCGAGCAGTACTTC,CASSLPKFMHQRELGEQYF
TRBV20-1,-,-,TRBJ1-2,TGCAGTGCCGGGACTAACTATGGCTACACCTTC,CSAGTNYGYTF